The present T cell receptor beta chain was sequenced within a study of blood T cells in healthy people across ages. Overall study findings and caveats: PBMC samples, being unsorted, prevented any conclusive comparison of naive and antigen-experienced cells.

A second 7 to 11 cycle PCR used barcoded and J-beta primers. TCRdb reanalysed the 5' RACE reads using MiXCR and keeps one entry per CDR3 protein. This table holds 850,000 or so distinct CDR3 sequences, about 28% found once. This clonotype was recorded many times. Its target is not known. PBMCs were isolated at a quantity of at least 7 million per sample. Germline lookup yields CDR1 SGHDT and CDR2 YYEEEE. The CDR3 covers 14 residues. V lost 3 bases and J 3 bases, leaving 10 bases between the germline ends. The material sequenced was blood. The chain joins TRBV5-6 to TRBJ1-5, with D uncertain. The origin of this receptor is a woman over 75 in good health. The CDR3 sequence is CASSSDGSNQPQHF. The CDR3 DNA reads TGTGCCAGCAGCTCAGACGGATCCAATCAGCCCCAGCATTTT.